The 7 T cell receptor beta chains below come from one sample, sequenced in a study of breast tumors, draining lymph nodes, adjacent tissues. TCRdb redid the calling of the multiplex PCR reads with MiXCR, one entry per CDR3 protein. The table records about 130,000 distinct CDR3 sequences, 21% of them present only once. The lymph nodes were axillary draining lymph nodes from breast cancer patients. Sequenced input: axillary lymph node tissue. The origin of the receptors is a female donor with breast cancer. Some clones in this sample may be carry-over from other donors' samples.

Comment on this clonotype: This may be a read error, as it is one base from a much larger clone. The DNA for the CDR3 is TGTGCCGGCAGTTCCCGGACTGCGAGCTCCTACGAGCAGTACTTC. This gives the protein CAGSSRTASSYEQYF. V is TRBV6-5 and J is TRBJ2-7; D is perhaps TRBD2 (5 bases). Germline V gene sequence: CDR1 MNHEY, CDR2 SVGAGI. The CDR3 is 15 amino acids.

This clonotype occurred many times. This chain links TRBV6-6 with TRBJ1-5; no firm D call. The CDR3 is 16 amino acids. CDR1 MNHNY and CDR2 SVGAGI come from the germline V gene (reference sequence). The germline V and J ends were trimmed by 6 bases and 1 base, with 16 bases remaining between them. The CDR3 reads CASSGAVRGSNQPQHF. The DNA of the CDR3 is TGTGCCAGCAGCGGAGCGGTTCGGGGAAGCAATCAGCCCCAGCATTTT.

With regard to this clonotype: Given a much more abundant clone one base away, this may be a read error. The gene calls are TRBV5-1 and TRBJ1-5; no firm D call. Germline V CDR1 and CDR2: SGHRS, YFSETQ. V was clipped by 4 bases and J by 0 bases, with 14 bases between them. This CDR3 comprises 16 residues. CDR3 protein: CASSAVLGDSNQPQHF. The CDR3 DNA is TGCGCCAGCAGCGCTGTCCTTGGAGATAGCAATCAGCCCCAGCATTTT.

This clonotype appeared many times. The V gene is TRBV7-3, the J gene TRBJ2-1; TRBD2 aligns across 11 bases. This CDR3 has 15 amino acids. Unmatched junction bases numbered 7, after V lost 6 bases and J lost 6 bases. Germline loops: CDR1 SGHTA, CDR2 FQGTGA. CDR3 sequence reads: CASSATSGVTNEQFF. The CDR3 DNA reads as TGTGCCAGCAGTGCGACTAGCGGGGTAACCAATGAGCAGTTCTTC.

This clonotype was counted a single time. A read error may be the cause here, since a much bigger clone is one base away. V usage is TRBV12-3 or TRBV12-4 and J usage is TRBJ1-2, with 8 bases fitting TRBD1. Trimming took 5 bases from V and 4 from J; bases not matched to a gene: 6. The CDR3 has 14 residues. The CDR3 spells CASSQRQGSYGYTF. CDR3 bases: TGTGCCAGCAGTCAAAGACAGGGGAGCTATGGCTACACCTTC.

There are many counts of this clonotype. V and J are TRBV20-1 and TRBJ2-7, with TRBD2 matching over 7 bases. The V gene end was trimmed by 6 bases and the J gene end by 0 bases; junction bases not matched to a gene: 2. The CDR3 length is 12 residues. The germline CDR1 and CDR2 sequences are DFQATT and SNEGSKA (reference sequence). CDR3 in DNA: TGCAGTGCCCGGGACTACTCCTACGAGCAGTACTTC. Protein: CSARDYSYEQYF.

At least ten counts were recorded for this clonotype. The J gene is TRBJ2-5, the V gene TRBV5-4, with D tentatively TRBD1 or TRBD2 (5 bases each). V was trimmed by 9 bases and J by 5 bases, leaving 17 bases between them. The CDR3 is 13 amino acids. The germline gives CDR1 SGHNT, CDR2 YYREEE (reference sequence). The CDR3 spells CATGTLEAETQYF. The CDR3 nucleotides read TGTGCCACCGGGACCCTGGAAGCCGAGACCCAGTACTTC.